This T cell receptor (beta chain) was observed in a study of cytotoxic CD8 clonotypes in ibrutinib-treated CLL. About the research overall: Patients: roughly 11 relapsed/refractory, approximately 14 treatment-naive, 17 to 18 IGHV unmutated. By median roughly 69 months, around twelve had progressed and around 15 stayed remitted; responses had been 2 complete and about 25 partial. Whole-study results and caveats: At progression, clonality fell back toward baseline after rising at ibrutinib response. Private clonotypes, not public ones, expanded at ibrutinib response.

For this clone: Its antigen is still unknown.

CDR3 length: 16 amino acids. The V gene's germline CDR1 is SGHTA and CDR2 FQGNSA. After removal of 4 bases from V and 8 bases from J, the junction contained 11 bases not matched to a gene. The repertoire was sequenced with immunoSEQ multiplex PCR; TCRdb's copy has only in-frame clones and lacks some. Of about 16,000 clones detected, around 63% appear once; the ten largest clones hold roughly 18%. Sequenced here: PBMCs, sampled before ibrutinib treatment. The chain has TRBV7-2 and TRBJ2-1, with 10 bases matching TRBD2. This receptor was taken from a human donor with chronic lymphocytic leukemia. The CDR3 is CASSSRAGGPGYEQFF. DNA of the CDR3: TGTGCCAGCAGCTCCAGAGCGGGGGGGCCCGGTTATGAGCAGTTCTTC.